A single sample is the source of the 27 T cell receptor beta chains below, sequenced in a study of PD-L1 blockade in urothelial cancer. Clones were sequenced by immunoSEQ multiplex PCR, and TCRdb holds only the in-frame ones, with some missing. The repertoire holds approximately 51,000 clones, approximately 84% seen once, with 15% to 20% in the top ten. This material consisted of PBMCs, taken around atezolizumab (anti-PD-L1) treatment. Every receptor here comes from a man in his 60s with urothelial cancer.

This chain links TRBV5-5 with TRBJ2-1, with TRBD2 matching over 7 bases. The CDR3 consists of 11 residues. V was pared by 1 base and J by 12 bases, with 1 base of the junction left unmatched. Looked up from germline, CDR1 is SGHKS and CDR2 is YYEKEE (reference sequence). The CDR3 coding sequence is TGTGCCAGCAGCTTGTCGGGGGGGCAGTTCTTC. Protein: CASSLSGGQFF. Full variable domain (remainder filled in from reference TRBV5-5 and TRBJ2-1): DAGVTQSPTHLIKTRGQQVTLRCSPISGHKSVSWYQQVLGQGPQFIFQYYEKEERGRGNFPDRFSARQFPNYSSELNVNALLLGDSALYLCASSLSGGQFFGPGTRLTVL.

This clone was observed a few times. The V call is TRBV4-2, the J call TRBJ2-3, with 10 bases fitting TRBD2. The germline gives CDR1 LGHNA, CDR2 YNFKEQ. This CDR3 contains 18 residues. With V trimmed by 2 bases and J by 3 bases, 11 bases remained unmatched. The CDR3 here is CASSQLGSGGAGTDTQYF. CDR3 DNA sequence: TGTGCCAGCAGCCAACTGGGGAGCGGGGGGGCGGGGACAGATACGCAGTATTTT.

The chain is built from TRBV15 and TRBJ2-5; D is undetermined. Trimming cost V 0 bases and J 4 bases, with 12 bases left between them. The CDR3 is 15 residues long. Germline V gene sequence: CDR1 LNHNV, CDR2 YYDKDF (reference sequence). CDR3 in amino acids: CATSRDIELLETQYF. Here the CDR3 DNA reads TGTGCCACCAGCAGAGATATTGAGCTTCTAGAGACCCAGTACTTC.

The chain is built from TRBV4-2 and TRBJ1-4, with 7 bases fitting TRBD1. This CDR3 has 14 amino acids. The V segment lost 1 base and the J segment 4 bases; nucleotides outside the gene matches: 0. Germline CDR1 LGHNA, CDR2 YNFKEQ. The DNA of the CDR3 is TGTGCCAGCAGCCAAGGGGACAGTAATGAAAAACTGTTTTTT. Translation: CASSQGDSNEKLFF.

The chain has TRBV10-3 and TRBJ2-3; 15 bases are shared with TRBD2. The CDR3 length is 17 residues. Germline assignment: CDR1 ENHRY and CDR2 SYGVKD. The trim removed 6 bases at V and 6 bases at J, leaving 10 bases unmatched. As DNA, the CDR3 is TGTGCCATCAGAGAGGGGTCGGGGACTAGCGGGAGGGATACGCAGTATTTT. It is translated as CAIREGSGTSGRDTQYF.

To note about this clone: The sample carries other DNA sequences with the same CDR3. This chain joins TRBV5-1 and TRBJ2-7, with 10 bases aligning to TRBD2. This CDR3 region has 15 residues. With 2 bases clipped from V and 0 bases from J, the junction kept 2 bases outside the gene matches. CDR1 SGHRS and CDR2 YFSETQ come from the germline V gene. Here the CDR3 DNA reads TGCGCCAGCAGCTTACTAGCGGGAAGCTCCTACGAGCAGTACTTC. Its protein product is CASSLLAGSSYEQYF.

The rearrangement uses TRBV18 and TRBJ2-3; no reliable D call. V was shortened by 3 bases and J by 3 bases, with 10 bases between the two germline ends. The length of the CDR3 is 14 residues. CDR1 KGHSH and CDR2 LQKENI come from the germline V gene. CDR3 in DNA: TGTGCCAGCTCACCGACTGTCGAAACAGATACGCAGTATTTT. Translated: CASSPTVETDTQYF.

The chain couples TRBV29-1 to TRBJ2-1; 7 bases map to TRBD1. This CDR3 region has 14 residues. With V trimmed by 7 bases and J by 5 bases, 11 bases remained unmatched. The germline CDR1 and CDR2 sequences are SQVTM and ANQGSEA. The CDR3 sequence is CSAPSRGQHNEQFF. In DNA form, the CDR3 reads TGCAGCGCCCCCTCCCGGGGACAGCACAATGAGCAGTTCTTC.

The gene calls are TRBV7-9 and TRBJ1-1; D is possibly TRBD1 (5 bases). The CDR3 contains 14 residues. The germline gives CDR1 SEHNR, CDR2 FQNEAQ (reference sequence). V dropped 3 bases and J dropped 6 bases, with 14 bases sitting between them. CDR3 nucleotides: TGTGCCAGCAGCTTTGGAGCAGGGCCCCCTGAAGCTTTCTTT. This encodes CASSFGAGPPEAFF.

This sequence joins TRBV6-6 and TRBJ2-1, with D unresolved. The CDR3 is 16 amino acids. V was trimmed by 4 bases and J by 2 bases, leaving 15 bases between them. Looked up from germline, CDR1 is MNHNY and CDR2 is SVGAGI (reference sequence). The CDR3 region has the DNA TGTGCCAGCAGTTCCCAGCGAGTCGGAGCCTACAATGAGCAGTTCTTC. It translates to CASSSQRVGAYNEQFF.

V usage is TRBV28 and J usage is TRBJ2-7, with 12 bases matching TRBD2. Germline values: CDR1 MDHEN, CDR2 SYDVKM. Trimming removed 1 base from V and 4 bases from J; junction bases left unmatched: 17. This CDR3 contains 20 residues. The CDR3 DNA follows: TGTGCCAGCAGTTTATTTCTCGATAACTTGGGACTAGCGGGCATATACGAGCAGTACTTC. Its protein is CASSLFLDNLGLAGIYEQYF.

The table lists this clone with a count of one. This chain links TRBV7-2 with TRBJ2-1; 7 nucleotides align to TRBD2. There are 15 residues in the CDR3. Germline CDR1 reads SGHTA; CDR2 reads FQGNSA. V lost 0 bases and J lost 4; bases outside the gene matches: 3. In DNA, the CDR3 is TGTGCCAGCAGCTTAGCGCGAGCGGGGTACAATGAGCAGTTCTTC. Translated, it gives CASSLARAGYNEQFF.

The gene calls are TRBV28 and TRBJ2-5; 10 nucleotides align to TRBD2. The germline V gene has CDR1 MDHEN and CDR2 SYDVKM. V lost 1 base, J lost 4 bases, and 3 bases stayed unmatched. There are 15 residues in the CDR3. As DNA, the CDR3 is TGTGCCAGCAGTTTATCTAGCGGGAGTCGAGAGACCCAGTACTTC. Protein sequence: CASSLSSGSRETQYF.

The chain employs TRBV5-1 and TRBJ2-5; 8 bases fit TRBD2. Germline assignment: CDR1 SGHRS and CDR2 YFSETQ. The trim removed 1 base at V and 2 bases at J, leaving 7 bases unmatched. This CDR3 has 16 amino acids. The CDR3 DNA is TGCGCCAGCAGCTTGTGGGTAGCGGGATCTCAAGAGACCCAGTACTTC. The encoded protein is CASSLWVAGSQETQYF.

The CDR3 loop reads CASKEGPGELFF. CDR3 DNA: TGTGCCAGCAAGGAGGGCCCCGGGGAGCTGTTTTTT. The chain employs TRBV2 and TRBJ2-2, with a tentative D call TRBD2 (6 bases). CDR1 is SNHLY, CDR2 FYNNEI, per germline. This CDR3 contains 12 residues. Deletions cut 7 bases from V and 6 bases from J, with 9 bases between.

The rearrangement joins TRBV7-9 to TRBJ1-3; D possibly corresponds to TRBD1 (6 bases). V gave up 6 bases and J gave up 0 bases, with 12 bases separating them. The CDR3 covers 15 residues. Germline loops: CDR1 SEHNR, CDR2 FQNEAQ (reference sequence). The CDR3, as DNA: TGTGCCAGCAGACCAAGGACAGTCTCTGGAAACACCATATATTTT. Encoded protein: CASRPRTVSGNTIYF.

The rearrangement links TRBV4-1 to TRBJ2-5, with D perhaps matching TRBD1 (6 bases). CDR3 length: 16 amino acids. Trimming removed 1 base at V and 5 bases at J, with 17 bases between. CDR1 and CDR2 (germline): MGHRA, YSYEKL. In nucleotides, the CDR3 is TGCGCCAGCAGCCAAGGTGCAGGGGCGCGTGGGGAGACCCAGTACTTC. Protein product: CASSQGAGARGETQYF.

This chain links TRBV7-2 with TRBJ1-5; D unresolved. The germline V gene encodes CDR1 SGHTA and CDR2 FQGNSA. V was pared by 2 bases and J by 5 bases, with 10 bases between. This CDR3 spans 14 amino acids. CDR3 bases: TGTGCCAGCAGCTTATGGTCGCGAGATCAGCCCCAGCATTTT. Its protein product is CASSLWSRDQPQHF. Drawing the rest from reference TRBV7-2 and TRBJ1-5, the complete variable domain is GAGVSQSPSNKVTEKGKDVELRCDPISGHTALYWYRQSLGQGLEFLIYFQGNSAPDKSGLPSDRFSAERTGGSVSTLTIQRTQQEDSAVYLCASSLWSRDQPQHFGDGTRLSIL.

The V and J genes are TRBV4-2 and TRBJ1-6; D perhaps matches TRBD1 (6 bases). V dropped 5 bases and J dropped 8 bases, with 16 bases sitting between them. Germline V lookup: CDR1 LGHNA, CDR2 YNFKEQ. The CDR3 is 15 amino acids. CDR3 in DNA: TGTGCCAGCAGCGCGTCGGGGGGGCATGATTCACCCCTCCACTTT. It is translated as CASSASGGHDSPLHF.

The V gene is TRBV7-2, the J gene TRBJ2-7; tentatively, D is TRBD2 (6 bases). Trimming removed 5 bases at V and 6 bases at J, with 14 bases between. Germline V lookup: CDR1 SGHTA, CDR2 FQGNSA. This CDR3 comprises 13 residues. Here the CDR3 DNA reads TGTGCCAGCAGCCCGAACCGGGGAGGCGAGCAGTACTTC. As protein: CASSPNRGGEQYF. The full variable domain, in which reference TRBV7-2 and TRBJ2-7 provide the parts outside the CDR3, is GAGVSQSPSNKVTEKGKDVELRCDPISGHTALYWYRQSLGQGLEFLIYFQGNSAPDKSGLPSDRFSAERTGGSVSTLTIQRTQQEDSAVYLCASSPNRGGEQYFGPGTRLTVT.

A few counts support this clone. V and J are TRBV2 and TRBJ2-3; D unresolved. The CDR3 consists of 16 residues. Germline values: CDR1 SNHLY, CDR2 FYNNEI. The V end lost 7 bases, the J end lost 3 bases, and 20 bases lay between the germline ends. CDR3 protein: CASMGALSVRTDTQYF. The CDR3 region has the DNA TGTGCCAGCATGGGCGCCTTATCTGTCCGGACAGATACGCAGTATTTT.

This clone came up once. The chain recombines TRBV1 with TRBJ1-2; the table gives TRBD1 as D, unverified against the DNA. TRBV1 is a pseudogene locus. This CDR3 has 15 amino acids. The CDR3 protein is CTSSPQGALNYGYTF. Here the CDR3 DNA reads TGCACCAGCAGTCCACAGGGCGCGTTGAACTATGGCTACACCTTC.

The chain joins TRBV2 to TRBJ1-3; TRBD1 might be the D (5 bases). This CDR3 comprises 14 residues. Germline assignment: CDR1 SNHLY and CDR2 FYNNEI. Trimming pared 4 bases from V and 0 bases from J, leaving 7 bases between. CDR3 residues: CASSVGLSGNTIYF. The CDR3 DNA reads as TGTGCCAGCAGTGTGGGGCTCTCTGGAAACACCATATATTTT. Filled out from reference TRBV2 and TRBJ1-3, the complete variable domain reads EPEVTQTPSHQVTQMGQEVILRCVPISNHLYFYWYRQILGQKVEFLVSFYNNEISEKSEIFDDQFSVERPDGSNFTLKIRSTKLEDSAMYFCASSVGLSGNTIYFGEGSWLTVV.

This clone has a handful of counts. The sample has other DNA sequences that encode this CDR3 too. The chain employs TRBV30 and TRBJ1-5; 8 nucleotides match TRBD1. The CDR3 covers 13 residues. V lost 1 base to trimming and J lost 4 bases; unmatched junction nucleotides: 0. Germline V CDR1 and CDR2: GTSNPN, SVGIG (reference sequence). The CDR3 nucleotides read TGTGCCTGGAGTGGACAGGGGAATCAGCCCCAGCATTTT. As protein: CAWSGQGNQPQHF.

V gene TRBV9 combines with J gene TRBJ1-2; D is unclear. The CDR3 extends over 13 amino acids. V lost 3 bases, J lost 4 bases, and 10 bases lay in between. Germline CDR1 reads SGDLS; CDR2 reads YYNGEE. The CDR3: CASSDSGPYGYTF. The CDR3 coding sequence is TGTGCCAGCAGCGATTCAGGTCCCTATGGCTACACCTTC.

The CDR3 spells CASGSGINHEQFF. The CDR3 DNA reads TGCGCCAGCGGCTCAGGGATCAACCATGAGCAGTTCTTC. The rearrangement joins TRBV5-1 to TRBJ2-1, with a possible D match to TRBD1 (5 bases). The CDR3 totals 13 residues. Trimming shortened V by 7 bases and J by 8 bases, and 16 bases separated the two germline ends. Germline V lookup: CDR1 SGHRS, CDR2 YFSETQ.

The chain employs TRBV29-1 and TRBJ2-5; 8 nucleotides agree with TRBD2. J lost 3 bases, V lost 6 bases, and 6 bases had no gene match. CDR3 length: 13 amino acids. Germline V CDR1 and CDR2: SQVTM, ANQGSEA. DNA for the CDR3: TGCAGCGTGCTGAGAGCGGGAGAAGAGACCCAGTACTTC. Its protein product is CSVLRAGEETQYF.